What follows describes a single TCR beta chain. No antigen is known for it. This specimen belongs to a study of shared clonotypes between healthy human individuals. Study-level results: The naive CD4 repertoires of a handful of donors were compared, and around 4.7% of clonotypes were shared. Sampling involved blood alone; tissue repertoires likely differ.

For every subset, genomic DNA was evenly distributed across several immunoSEQ plates. Measured with immunoSEQ multiplex PCR; TCRdb has only the in-frame clones, and not every one. Here the sample spans roughly 2.2 million clones, approximately 95% being singletons. The length of the CDR3 is 14 residues. Trimming removed 5 bases at V and 1 base at J, with 9 bases between. Germline V gives CDR1 LNHNV, CDR2 YYDKDF (reference sequence). This chain joins TRBV15 and TRBJ2-1; a possible D gene is TRBD1 (6 bases). The sample consisted of naive CD4+ T cells from PBMCs. Subset meaning: CD45RA+ positively selected. This receptor was obtained from a man younger than 35 in good health. Some clones in this sample may be carry-over from other donors' samples. The chain's CDR3 is CATSGRGSYNEQFF. The CDR3, as DNA: TGTGCCACCAGCGGTAGGGGGTCCTACAATGAGCAGTTCTTC. Using reference TRBV15 and TRBJ2-1 for the parts outside the CDR3, the full variable domain is DAMVIQNPRYQVTQFGKPVTLSCSQTLNHNVMYWYQQKSSQAPKLLFHYYDKDFNNEADTPDNFQSRRPNTSFCFLDIRSPGLGDTAMYLCATSGRGSYNEQFFGPGTRLTVL.